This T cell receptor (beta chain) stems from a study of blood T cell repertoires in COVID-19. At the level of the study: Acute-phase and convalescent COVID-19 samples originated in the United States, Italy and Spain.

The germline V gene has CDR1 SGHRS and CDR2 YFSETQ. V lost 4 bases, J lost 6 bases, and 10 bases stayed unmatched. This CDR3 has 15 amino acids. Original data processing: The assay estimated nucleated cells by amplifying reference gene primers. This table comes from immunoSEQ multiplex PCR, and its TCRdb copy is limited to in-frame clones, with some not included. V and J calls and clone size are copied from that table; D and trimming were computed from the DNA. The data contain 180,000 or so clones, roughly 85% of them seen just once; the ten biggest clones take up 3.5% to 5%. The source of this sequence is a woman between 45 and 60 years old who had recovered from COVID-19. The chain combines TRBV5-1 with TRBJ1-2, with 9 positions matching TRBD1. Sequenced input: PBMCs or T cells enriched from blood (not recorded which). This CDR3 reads CASSPLGTGNNGYTF. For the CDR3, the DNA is TGCGCCAGCAGCCCACTAGGGACAGGGAATAATGGCTACACCTTC.